The present T cell receptor beta chain was sequenced within a study of blood T cell repertoires in COVID-19. Trimming took 0 bases from V and 7 from J, leaving 14 bases between them. The CDR3 has 15 residues. The germline CDR1 and CDR2 sequences are SGHRS and YFSETQ. Only in-frame clones appear in the TCRdb table, and some are missing; sequencing was by immunoSEQ multiplex PCR. Here the sample spans around 170,000 clones, around four fifths being singletons. The sample consisted of peripheral blood. The V call is TRBV5-1, the J call TRBJ1-5; no reliable D call. The TCR comes from a woman in her 70s with COVID-19, enrolled during active disease. CDR3 nucleotide sequence: TGCGCCAGCAGCTTGGGGGAGAACCCCGGGCAGCCCCAGCATTTT. It codes for CASSLGENPGQPQHF.